The clone carrying this T cell receptor (beta chain) was detected only a few times. The V and J ends lost 3 bases and 4 bases respectively, with 15 bases between them. Germline values: CDR1 SGHTA, CDR2 FQGTGA. CDR3 size: 16 residues. This entry is derived from a study of identical twins. TCRdb ran MiXCR on the 5' RACE reads and lists one entry per CDR3 protein. The repertoire has fewer than 650,000 distinct CDR3 sequences, 7% to 7.5% of them found once; the top ten carry roughly 1.6%. These data also featured in a second study, about yellow fever vaccine responses in identical twins.

The sequenced sample was PBMCs. The J gene is TRBJ2-2, the V gene TRBV7-3; possibly TRBD1 for D (6 bases). This TCR derives from a woman younger than 35 in good health. CDR3 nucleotides: TGTGCCAGCAGCTTCCCAACTACAGGGTCCACCGGGGAGCTGTTTTTT. Translation gives CASSFPTTGSTGELFF.